The 29 T cell receptor beta chains in this list originate from one sample, sequenced in a study of blood T cell repertoires in COVID-19. Data came from immunoSEQ multiplex PCR; TCRdb stores just in-frame clones and leaves some out. The sample yields more than 80,000 clones, 60% to 80% seen once. The sample consisted of peripheral blood. These receptors all come from a human donor with acute or convalescent COVID-19. The donor label of this sample is uncertain.

V gene TRBV29-1 combines with J gene TRBJ2-5; 14 bases agree with TRBD2. Germline CDR1 reads SQVTM; CDR2 reads ANQGSEA. There are 14 residues in the CDR3. Trimming removed 7 bases from V and 5 bases from J; junction bases left unmatched: 6. DNA for the CDR3: TGCAGCGCCGAGACTAGCGGGGGGGCGGAGACCCAGTACTTC. This sequence encodes CSAETSGGAETQYF. Using reference TRBV29-1 and TRBJ2-5 for the parts outside the CDR3, the full variable domain is SAVISQKPSRDICQRGTSLTIQCQVDSQVTMMFWYRQQPGQSLTLIATANQGSEATYESGFVIDKFPISRPNLTFSTLTVSNMSPEDSSIYLCSAETSGGAETQYFGPGTRLLVL.

CDR3 loop: CASSETGDYGYTF. The CDR3 DNA sequence: TGTGCCAGCAGTGAGACAGGGGACTATGGCTACACCTTC. This rearrangement joins TRBV6-1 to TRBJ1-2, with TRBD1 matching 8 bases. The CDR3 spans 13 residues. CDR1 is MNHNS and CDR2 is SASEGT in the germline V gene. Losses at the gene ends were 3 bases for V and 3 bases for J; bases not matched to a gene: 0.

As DNA, the CDR3 is TGTGCCAGCAGCTACAGGGGCGGTAGGAGCGGCACTGAAGCTTTCTTT. Protein product: CASSYRGGRSGTEAFF. The V and J genes are TRBV3-1 (or the pseudogene TRBV3-2) and TRBJ1-1; TRBD1 aligns across 7 bases. Per the germline V gene, CDR1 is LGHDT and CDR2 is YNNKEL (reference sequence). CDR3 length equals 16 residues. The V gene end was trimmed by 5 bases and the J gene end by 4 bases; junction bases not matched to a gene: 13.

This clone came up a few times. The J gene is TRBJ2-7, the V gene TRBV21-1; no DNA check was done on the table's D call, TRBD1. TRBV21-1 corresponds to a pseudogene. The CDR3 runs to 15 residues. As DNA, the CDR3 is TGTGCCAGCGGAGACGGGACAGGGGGCCCCTACGAGCAGTACGTC. It encodes CASGDGTGGPYEQYV.

In its sample, this clone was seen a few times. This chain joins TRBV19 and TRBJ2-1; D possibly corresponds to TRBD1 (6 bases). Deletions cut 1 base from V and 7 bases from J, with 11 bases between. The germline V gene has CDR1 LNHDA and CDR2 SQIVND (reference sequence). CDR3 length equals 14 residues. The CDR3 DNA follows: TGTGCCAGTAGTATAGTTGGACAGCTAAATGAGCAGTTCTTC. It specifies CASSIVGQLNEQFF.

V is TRBV27 and J is TRBJ1-1; possible D gene TRBD1, 6 bases. V dropped 4 bases and J dropped 1 base, with 10 bases sitting between them. The length of the CDR3 is 14 residues. Germline CDR1 reads MNHEY; CDR2 reads SMNVEV (reference sequence). CDR3 sequence (DNA): TGTGCCAGCAGTTGGGAGGGGGGGAACACTGAAGCTTTCTTT. It yields the protein CASSWEGGNTEAFF.

This chain connects TRBV3-1 (or the pseudogene TRBV3-2) to TRBJ2-5; 8 bases match TRBD2. V was clipped by 3 bases and J by 2 bases; unmatched bases: 5. Germline CDR1 and CDR2: LGHDT and YNNKEL (reference sequence). CDR3 size: 15 residues. The CDR3 nucleotides read TGTGCCAGCAGCCAGCGGGGGGCCCTACAAGAGACCCAGTACTTC. It translates to CASSQRGALQETQYF.

This clone was counted only a few times. This chain links TRBV7-2 with TRBJ1-1, with a weak D call TRBD1 (5 bases). Trimming cost V 1 base and J 5 bases, with 17 bases left between them. CDR1 is SGHTA, CDR2 FQGNSA, per germline. The CDR3 contains 16 residues. The CDR3 region has the DNA TGTGCCAGCAGCTTAGGAGGAGTAGGGGCGTGGACTGAAGCTTTCTTT. Its translation is CASSLGGVGAWTEAFF.

The V gene is TRBV24-1, the J gene TRBJ2-5; 11 bases match TRBD2. Per germline, CDR1 KGHDR and CDR2 SFDVKD. The CDR3 covers 14 residues. Unmatched junction bases numbered 1, after V lost 3 bases and J lost 5 bases. The CDR3 sequence is CATSDASGGETQYF. The CDR3 bases are TGTGCCACCAGTGATGCTAGCGGGGGGGAGACCCAGTACTTC.

This sequence joins TRBV29-1 and TRBJ1-1; tentatively, D is TRBD1 (5 bases). V was shortened by 6 bases and J by 4 bases, with 18 bases between the two germline ends. The CDR3 spans 14 residues. CDR1 is SQVTM and CDR2 is ANQGSEA in the germline V gene. The CDR3 spells CSVWAGFIGTEAFF. CDR3 in DNA: TGCAGCGTCTGGGCAGGGTTCATAGGCACTGAAGCTTTCTTT.

The chain couples TRBV7-2 to TRBJ2-3; D perhaps matches TRBD1 (5 bases). Germline V gives CDR1 SGHTA, CDR2 FQGNSA. V shed 5 bases and J shed 5 bases, with 8 bases lying between them. The CDR3 length is 12 residues. The chain's CDR3 is CASSPTVDTQYF. The CDR3 nucleotides read TGTGCCAGCAGCCCGACAGTAGATACGCAGTATTTT.

The rearrangement links TRBV5-1 to TRBJ2-1; 8 bases fit TRBD2. Germline V gives CDR1 SGHRS, CDR2 YFSETQ. V lost 2 bases to trimming and J lost 7 bases; unmatched junction nucleotides: 8. This CDR3 is built from 15 residues. Here the CDR3 reads CASSLLAGGWNEQFF. The CDR3 coding sequence is TGCGCCAGCAGCTTATTGGCGGGGGGTTGGAATGAGCAGTTCTTC.

This clone showed up just a few times. V is TRBV18 and J is TRBJ1-1; D ambiguous. The CDR3 contains 14 residues. Between the trimmed V and J ends, which lost 1 base and 1 base, there was a span of 7 bases. The germline V gene has CDR1 KGHSH and CDR2 LQKENI. The CDR3 nucleotides read TGTGCCAGCTCACCACTCATAGAGAACACTGAAGCTTTCTTT. Protein product: CASSPLIENTEAFF.

This clone showed up just a few times. This rearrangement joins TRBV27 to TRBJ1-2, with 10 bases identical to TRBD1. The trim removed 4 bases at V and 4 bases at J, leaving 6 bases unmatched. This CDR3 spans 15 amino acids. Germline V gene data show CDR1 as MNHEY and CDR2 as SMNVEV (reference sequence). In DNA, the CDR3 is TGTGCCAGCAGTTCTCGGACAGGGGGGAGCTATGGCTACACCTTC. Its protein product is CASSSRTGGSYGYTF.

The V call is TRBV7-2, the J call TRBJ1-6, with D uncertain. V was clipped by 1 base and J by 11 bases, with 12 bases between them. The CDR3 length is 14 residues. Germline V gives CDR1 SGHTA, CDR2 FQGNSA. In DNA, the CDR3 is TGTGCCAGCAGCTTAGGAACCGGGTTCACACCCCTCCACTTT. As protein: CASSLGTGFTPLHF.

This clone was detected a few times. This chain uses TRBV5-1 with TRBJ1-4; perhaps TRBD1 as D (5 bases). The V end was cut by 1 base, the J end by 8 bases, with 9 bases between. In germline, CDR1 is SGHRS, CDR2 YFSETQ. This CDR3 region has 13 residues. The CDR3 here is CASSLTGWEKLFF. Written as DNA, the CDR3 is TGCGCCAGCAGCTTGACAGGTTGGGAAAAACTGTTTTTT.

The V gene is TRBV7-2, the J gene TRBJ1-6; 7 bases are a match to TRBD1. CDR3 length: 15 amino acids. Germline CDR1 and CDR2: SGHTA and FQGNSA. Trimming took 7 bases from V and 9 from J; bases not matched to a gene: 12. The CDR3 spells CASTVQGIPFSPLHF. The CDR3 DNA sequence: TGTGCCAGCACCGTACAGGGGATCCCTTTTTCACCCCTCCACTTT.

This clone appeared a few times. The genes are TRBV7-9 and TRBJ1-3; D remains unclear. The CDR3 loop spans 18 amino acids. Germline lookup yields CDR1 SEHNR and CDR2 FQNEAQ (reference sequence). Trimming took off 6 bases at V and 0 bases at J, with 21 bases between the two ends. The CDR3 region is CASRPVFKNINSGNTIYF. CDR3 DNA sequence: TGTGCCAGCAGACCCGTTTTTAAGAACATCAACTCTGGAAACACCATATATTTT.

The chain has TRBV9 and TRBJ2-2, with 8 bases aligning to TRBD1. Germline V gives CDR1 SGDLS, CDR2 YYNGEE. The CDR3 is made up of 16 amino acids. Trimming took 6 bases from V and 4 from J; bases not matched to a gene: 11. The CDR3 DNA reads TGTGCCAGCACCCACCCGACAGGGGCGGCCACCGGGGAGCTGTTTTTT. Residues: CASTHPTGAATGELFF.

This clone showed up just once. This chain joins TRBV6-5 and TRBJ1-5; D not resolved. The CDR3 is 12 residues long. V was trimmed by 8 bases and J by 3 bases, leaving 8 bases between them. Germline loops: CDR1 MNHEY, CDR2 SVGAGI. This CDR3 is CASGRNNQPQHF. CDR3 coding DNA: TGTGCCAGCGGCAGGAACAATCAGCCCCAGCATTTT.

The CDR3 protein is CATSDPRQGAKDEQFF. CDR3 coding DNA: TGTGCCACCAGTGATCCCCGACAGGGGGCTAAGGATGAGCAGTTCTTC. This sequence joins TRBV24-1 and TRBJ2-1; 10 bases map to TRBD1. Germline CDR1 reads KGHDR; CDR2 reads SFDVKD. V dropped 3 bases and J dropped 8; count of bases not matched to a gene: 9. The CDR3 length is 16 residues.

The chain uses TRBV5-6 and TRBJ2-7, with TRBD1 matching over 8 bases. Germline-derived CDR1 and CDR2 are SGHDT and YYEEEE. V trimming: 4 bases; J trimming: 3 bases; junction bases outside the gene matches: 6. The CDR3 totals 14 residues. CDR3 nucleotides: TGTGCCAGCAGCCGGACAGGGACCCACTACGAGCAGTACTTC. Residues: CASSRTGTHYEQYF.

The V and J genes are TRBV6-5 and TRBJ2-5, with D possibly being TRBD2 (6 bases). Germline CDR1 reads MNHEY; CDR2 reads SVGAGI. This CDR3 is built from 10 residues. The V end lost 9 bases, the J end lost 6 bases, and 8 bases lay between the germline ends. Written as DNA, the CDR3 is TGTGCCAGGGGGGGAAAGACCCAGTACTTC. The encoded protein is CARGGKTQYF.

The J gene is TRBJ2-2, the V gene TRBV7-9; 14 bases match TRBD2. The ends lost 6 bases at V and 4 bases at J; junction bases unmatched: 7. CDR1 and CDR2 (germline): SEHNR, FQNEAQ (reference sequence). The CDR3 sequence is 17 residues long. DNA of the CDR3: TGTGCCAGCAGTAAGGGACTAGCGGGGGTTTCCACCGGGGAGCTGTTTTTT. It specifies CASSKGLAGVSTGELFF.

A single count supports this clone. This rearrangement joins TRBV13 to TRBJ2-4, with TRBD1 matching 10 bases. Per the germline V gene, CDR1 is PRHDT and CDR2 is FYEKMQ (reference sequence). V lost 5 bases, J lost 1 base, and 5 bases stayed unmatched. This CDR3 region has 16 residues. In nucleotides, the CDR3 is TGTGCCAGCAGCGACCGGGACAGGGGTGCCAAAAACATTCAGTACTTC. This codes for CASSDRDRGAKNIQYF.

The V and J genes are TRBV13 and TRBJ1-1; 8 bases agree with TRBD1. The length of the CDR3 is 14 residues. Germline V lookup: CDR1 PRHDT, CDR2 FYEKMQ (reference sequence). The V segment lost 5 bases and the J segment 5 bases; nucleotides outside the gene matches: 7. CDR3 coding DNA: TGTGCCAGCAGCCCCAGTAGACAGGGGACTGAAGCTTTCTTT. It encodes CASSPSRQGTEAFF.

This clone appeared a few times. The V call is TRBV30, the J call TRBJ2-1; TRBD1 might be the D (5 bases). CDR3 length equals 14 residues. V was shortened by 2 bases and J by 4 bases, with 12 bases between the two germline ends. CDR1 is GTSNPN, CDR2 SVGIG, per germline (reference sequence). CDR3 nucleotide sequence: TGTGCCTGGAGTTTTGGGGCCCTATACAATGAGCAGTTCTTC. Translated, it gives CAWSFGALYNEQFF.

The rearrangement links TRBV6-5 to TRBJ2-7; perhaps TRBD2 as D (6 bases). This CDR3 region has 15 residues. V lost 2 bases, J lost 4 bases, and 15 bases lay in between. The germline V gene encodes CDR1 MNHEY and CDR2 SVGAGI. CDR3 coding DNA: TGTGCCAGCAGTTACATGGCGGGGATGAATTACGAGCAGTACGTC. It specifies CASSYMAGMNYEQYV.

This clone has a handful of counts. This rearrangement joins TRBV2 to TRBJ1-1; possible D gene TRBD1, 5 bases. There are 12 residues in the CDR3. In germline, CDR1 is SNHLY, CDR2 FYNNEI. Trimming cost V 7 bases and J 3 bases, with 9 bases left between them. CDR3 nucleotide sequence: TGTGCCAGCATGGGGGGGGACACTGAAGCTTTCTTT. Protein product: CASMGGDTEAFF.